This T cell receptor (beta chain) is from a study of resident and recirculating memory T cells in vitiligo. Study-level points and caveats: Sequences differed between biopsy sites and patients, suggesting private specificity. No single dominant TCR clone appeared; lesion clonality varied.

On this clone: Antigen unknown.

Germline assignment: CDR1 SQVTM and CDR2 ANQGSEA. The CDR3 has 13 amino acids. V was trimmed by 7 bases and J by 1 base, leaving 12 bases between them. The assay was immunoSEQ multiplex PCR, and TCRdb's table has in-frame clones only and misses some. The sample includes about 42,000 clones, nearly 95% seen only once; the top ten take over 3.5%. The clonotype originates from a male donor with vitiligo. Specimen: blood. The chain joins TRBV29-1 to TRBJ2-3, with a tentative D call TRBD2 (6 bases). Here the CDR3 reads CSAPGLRTDTQYF. As DNA, the CDR3 is TGCAGCGCACCGGGACTTCGCACAGATACGCAGTATTTT.